The clone carrying this TCR beta chain showed up just a few times. Its specificity is not known. The second PCR ran about 6 to 12 cycles with a sample-barcoded 5' primer and J-beta primers. MiXCR was run by TCRdb on the 5' RACE reads, yielding one entry per CDR3 protein. In the table there are 650,000 to 1,000,000 distinct CDR3 sequences, 35% to 40% of which are singletons. Trimming cost V 3 bases and J 2 bases; bases outside gene matches: 9. Germline assignment: CDR1 SGDLS and CDR2 YYNGEE. The CDR3 has 17 residues. Each donor's blood draw was ten milliliters of peripheral blood. The total RNA that was extracted per sample amounted to at least 5.5 micrograms. The data belong to a study of blood T cells in healthy people across ages. Study-level results: With age, beta diversity per million T cells declined roughly linearly, significantly by 40. Long-lived donors had more naive CD4+ cells and higher diversity than aged donors.

The sequenced sample consisted of blood. The chain is built from TRBV9 and TRBJ2-3; 10 bases align to TRBD2. This receptor was identified in a man aged 18-30 years in good health. The CDR3 spells CASSATLAGDPTDTQYF. For the CDR3, the DNA is TGTGCCAGCAGCGCAACCCTAGCGGGGGATCCCACAGATACGCAGTATTTT.